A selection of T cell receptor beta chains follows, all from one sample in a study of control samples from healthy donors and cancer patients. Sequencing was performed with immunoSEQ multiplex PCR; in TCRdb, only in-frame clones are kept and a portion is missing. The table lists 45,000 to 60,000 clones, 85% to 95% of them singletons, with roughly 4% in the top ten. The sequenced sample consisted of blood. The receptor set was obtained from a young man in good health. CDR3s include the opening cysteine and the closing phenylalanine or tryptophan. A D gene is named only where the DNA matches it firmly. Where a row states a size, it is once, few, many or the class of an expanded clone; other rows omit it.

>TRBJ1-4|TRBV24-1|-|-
CATSVPGINEKLFF
TGTGCCACCAGTGTCCCAGGGATTAATGAAAAACTGTTTTTT
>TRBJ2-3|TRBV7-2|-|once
CASSLGSQDTQYF
TGTGCCAGCAGCTTAGGGAGTCAGGATACGCAGTATTTT
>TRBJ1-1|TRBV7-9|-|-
CASSSSKWFAEAFF
TGTGCCAGCAGCTCCTCAAAGTGGTTCGCTGAAGCTTTCTTT
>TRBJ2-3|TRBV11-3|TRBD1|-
CASSSTGGSTQYF
TGTGCCAGCAGCTCGACAGGGGGGAGTACGCAGTATTTT
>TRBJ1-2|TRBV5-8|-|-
CASSLGRATNYGYTF
TGTGCCAGCAGCTTGGGCAGAGCTACTAACTATGGCTACACCTTC
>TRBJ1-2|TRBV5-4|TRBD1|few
CASSAGQGSGGYTF
TGTGCCAGCAGTGCGGGACAGGGGTCTGGTGGCTACACCTTC
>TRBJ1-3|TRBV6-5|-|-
CVSRSPMSSGNTIYF
TGTGTCAGCAGATCTCCGATGAGCTCTGGAAACACCATATATTTT
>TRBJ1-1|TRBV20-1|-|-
CSAETDAFF
TGCAGTGCTGAGACTGACGCTTTCTTT
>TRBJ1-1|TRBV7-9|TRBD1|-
CASRITGGGDTEAFF
TGTGCCAGCAGGATCACAGGGGGTGGGGACACTGAAGCTTTCTTT
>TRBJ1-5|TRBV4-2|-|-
CASSQDFRGGVGGQPQHF
TGTGCCAGCAGCCAAGATTTCAGGGGAGGGGTCGGGGGTCAGCCCCAGCATTTT
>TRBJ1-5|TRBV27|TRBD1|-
CASTTGTGNQPQHF
TGTGCCAGCACCACCGGGACAGGCAATCAGCCCCAGCATTTT